This T cell receptor beta chain comes out of a study of cytomegalovirus exposure and HLA in healthy donors (dated by TCRdb to 2017 to 2019). Regarding the research as a whole: According to a later analysis, one platform produced both the roughly 120 validation repertoires and the approximately 660 repertoires of the first cohort. The study aimed to test whether signatures of past pathogen exposure could be identified by cataloging public T cell receptors. The study combined high-throughput TCR immunosequencing, statistical association of individual TCRs with disease status, and machine learning to predict cytomegalovirus infection status. In addition to the first cohort of approximately 670 subjects, a separate validation cohort of approximately 130 different subjects was used.

Donors formed part of the validation cohort, which comprised 120 subjects and was distinct from the first cohort of several hundred subjects. Notes on this clone: Its antigen is unknown. No clone much larger than this one lies a single base away; base qualities are absent.

The germline V gene (reference sequence) supplies CDR1 MNHEY and CDR2 SMNVEV. Unmatched junction bases come to 7, with V trimmed by 1 base and J by 5 bases. Including the terminal cysteine and phenylalanine, the CDR3 comprises 15 residues. Left in the record is the CDR3 DNA by itself, 45 bases read in frame from the first base. The library was made by the immunoSEQ multiplex PCR assay. As for the authors' bioinformatics: To diagnose cytomegalovirus status from the catalog of TCR beta chain sequences, a statistical classification framework was built. TCRdb obtained this table from immuneACCESS and retained in-frame rearrangements with V and J assigned. These tables miss some clones; where compared with another copy, unresolved V genes account for less than half of the shortfall, and the remainder is unexplained. V and J calls plus clone size are reproduced from that table; the DNA served to infer D and trimming. The sample table lists 180,000 or so clones, approximately 82% of them with a count of one. Roughly 13% of the sample is taken by the ten largest.

Results and caveats for the whole study, not just this receptor: All 120 or so repertoires were used to score co-occurrence in the validation cohort in a later analysis, because that analysis had no HLA typing for the cohort. A total of 150 to 200 TCR beta chains were listed by the study as associated with cytomegalovirus. Across donors, most TCR sequences were observed very rarely, whereas some public TCRs were present in many individuals. In both the original and validation cohorts, the classifier was reported to diagnose cytomegalovirus status with high specificity and sensitivity. In vitro tests confirmed that a few of the cytomegalovirus-associated TCR beta chains recognize cytomegalovirus antigens. Subsequent analysis determined that TCRs grouped into clusters in the first cohort also showed a tendency toward co-occurrence across the roughly 110 validation repertoires, and about 94% of cluster scores exceeded 0. According to the authors, the approach could potentially be generalized to other disease states and immunological phenotypes.

The sequenced sample was PBMCs. This clonotype was obtained from a woman in her 30s in good health and CMV-seropositive. The V and J segments used are TRBV27 and TRBJ1-2, with 7 bases in between that match TRBD1. The DNA is as follows: TGTGCCAGCAGTTTATTTAACGGGGACAGATATGGCTACACCTTC. Its translation is CASSLFNGDRYGYTF.